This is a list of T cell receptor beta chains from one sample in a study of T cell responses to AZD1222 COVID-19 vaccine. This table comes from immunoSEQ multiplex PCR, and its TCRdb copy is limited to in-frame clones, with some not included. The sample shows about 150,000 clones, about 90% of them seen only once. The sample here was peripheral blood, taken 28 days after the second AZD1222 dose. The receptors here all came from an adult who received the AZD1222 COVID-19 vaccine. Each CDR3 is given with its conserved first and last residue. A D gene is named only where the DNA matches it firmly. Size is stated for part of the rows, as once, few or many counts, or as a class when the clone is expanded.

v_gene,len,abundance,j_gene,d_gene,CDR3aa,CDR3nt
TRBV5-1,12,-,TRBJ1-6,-,CASSPDYSPLHF,TGCGCCAGCAGCCCAGACTATTCACCCCTCCACTTT
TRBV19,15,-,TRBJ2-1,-,CASSISQLVGRTQFF,TGTGCCAGTAGTATAAGTCAACTAGTGGGGCGGACGCAGTTCTTC
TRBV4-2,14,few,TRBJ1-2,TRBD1,CASSRPGQVYGYTF,TGTGCCAGCAGCCGACCGGGACAGGTCTATGGCTACACCTTC
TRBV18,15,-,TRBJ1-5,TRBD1,CASSQGQGEGQPQHF,TGTGCCAGCTCCCAAGGACAGGGGGAGGGTCAGCCCCAGCATTTT
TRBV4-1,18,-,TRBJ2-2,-,CASSRQKLPGPNTGELFF,TGCGCCAGCAGCCGGCAAAAGCTTCCGGGACCTAACACCGGGGAGCTGTTTTTT
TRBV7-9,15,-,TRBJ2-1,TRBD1,CASSLDPGQLNEQFF,TGTGCCAGCAGCCTAGACCCGGGACAGCTTAATGAGCAGTTCTTC
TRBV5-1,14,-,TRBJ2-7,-,CASSPAIGKYEQYF,TGCGCCAGCAGCCCGGCCATAGGGAAGTACGAGCAGTACTTC
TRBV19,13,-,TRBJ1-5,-,CATSQGEDQPQHF,TGTGCCACTTCACAGGGCGAGGATCAGCCCCAGCATTTT
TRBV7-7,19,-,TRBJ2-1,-,CASSLALVGRVSSYNEQFF,TGTGCCAGCAGCTTAGCATTAGTAGGGCGGGTGAGCTCCTACAATGAGCAGTTCTTC
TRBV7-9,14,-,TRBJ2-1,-,CASRTSGRYNEQFF,TGTGCCAGCAGGACGAGCGGGCGATACAATGAGCAGTTCTTC
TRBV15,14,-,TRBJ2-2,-,CATSRAGNTGELFF,TGTGCCACCAGCAGGGCAGGGAATACCGGGGAGCTGTTTTTT
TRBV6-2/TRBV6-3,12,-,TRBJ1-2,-,CASSHRTGGYTF,TGTGCCAGCAGTCACCGGACTGGGGGCTACACCTTC
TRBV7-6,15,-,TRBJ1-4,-,CASSSGGFLQEKLFF,TGTGCCAGCAGCTCGGGGGGGTTTTTACAGGAAAAACTGTTTTTT
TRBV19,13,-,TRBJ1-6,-,CASSDTENSPLHF,TGTGCCAGTAGTGATACAGAAAATTCACCCCTCCACTTT
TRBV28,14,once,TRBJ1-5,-,CASSPGGGKQPQHF,TGTGCCAGCAGTCCCGGGGGGGGTAAGCAGCCCCAGCATTTT
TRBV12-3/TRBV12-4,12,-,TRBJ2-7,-,CASTLGIYEQYF,TGTGCCAGCACCCTAGGGATCTACGAGCAGTACTTC
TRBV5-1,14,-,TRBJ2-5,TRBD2,CASSFASGQETQYF,TGCGCCAGCAGCTTCGCTAGCGGCCAAGAGACCCAGTACTTC
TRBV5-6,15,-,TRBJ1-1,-,CASSLVQGWNTEAFF,TGTGCCAGCAGCTTGGTTCAGGGTTGGAACACTGAAGCTTTCTTT
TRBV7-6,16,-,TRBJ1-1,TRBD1,CASSSGNRGRNTEAFF,TGTGCCAGCAGCTCCGGAAACAGGGGTCGGAACACTGAAGCTTTCTTT
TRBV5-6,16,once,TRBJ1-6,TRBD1,CASSLEFNRGNSPLHF,TGTGCCAGCAGCTTGGAGTTTAACAGGGGCAATTCACCCCTCCACTTT
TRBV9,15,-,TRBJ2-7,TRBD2,CASSAGTSGTYEQYF,TGTGCCAGCAGCGCAGGGACTAGCGGCACCTACGAGCAGTACTTC
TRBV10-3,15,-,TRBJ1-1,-,CAISESDSENTEAFF,TGTGCCATCAGTGAAAGTGACAGCGAGAACACTGAAGCTTTCTTT
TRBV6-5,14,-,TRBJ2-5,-,CASSYSGGRKTQYF,TGTGCCAGCAGTTACTCCGGGGGCAGAAAGACCCAGTACTTC
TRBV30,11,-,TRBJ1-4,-,CAWTLDEKLFF,TGTGCCTGGACGTTGGATGAAAAACTGTTTTTT
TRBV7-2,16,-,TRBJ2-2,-,CASSLVVSGRTGELFF,TGTGCCAGCAGCTTAGTAGTTTCAGGGCGCACCGGGGAGCTGTTTTTT
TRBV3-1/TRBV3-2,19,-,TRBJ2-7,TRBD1,CASSSPGSPGQGFLYEQYF,TGTGCCAGCAGCTCCCCGGGGTCACCGGGACAGGGGTTTCTCTACGAGCAGTACTTC
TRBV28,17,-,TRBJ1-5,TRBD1,CASSPTQGAEVYQPQHF,TGTGCCAGCAGTCCCACTCAGGGGGCGGAGGTCTATCAGCCCCAGCATTTT
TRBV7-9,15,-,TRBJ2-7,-,CASSLGGPGLGEQYF,TGTGCCAGCAGCTTAGGGGGCCCAGGCCTTGGGGAGCAGTACTTC
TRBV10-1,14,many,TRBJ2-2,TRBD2,CASSEGLAAGELFF,TGCGCCAGCAGTGAGGGACTAGCAGCCGGGGAGCTGTTTTTT
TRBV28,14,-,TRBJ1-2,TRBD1,CASSFQGADYGYTF,TGTGCCAGCAGTTTCCAGGGGGCGGACTATGGCTACACCTTC
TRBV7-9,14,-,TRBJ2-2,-,CAWGRGSNTGELFF,TGTGCCTGGGGCAGGGGCTCGAACACCGGGGAGCTGTTTTTT
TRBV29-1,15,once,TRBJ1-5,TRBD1,CSVGEDRALNQPQHF,TGCAGCGTTGGTGAAGACAGGGCGCTCAATCAGCCCCAGCATTTT
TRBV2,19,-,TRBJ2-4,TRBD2,CASSRRASGGSLAKNIQYF,TGTGCCAGCAGTAGAAGGGCTAGCGGGGGGTCCCTAGCCAAAAACATTCAGTACTTC
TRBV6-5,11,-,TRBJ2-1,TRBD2,CASRAGGEQFF,TGTGCCAGCAGGGCGGGGGGTGAGCAGTTCTTC
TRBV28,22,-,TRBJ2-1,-,CASSLSPPYRSIGFRPYNEQFF,TGTGCCAGCAGCCTTTCCCCCCCTTACAGGTCCATAGGGTTTCGCCCATACAATGAGCAGTTCTTC
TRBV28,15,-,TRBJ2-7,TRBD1,CASSSDRSFSYEQYF,TGTGCCAGCAGTTCGGACAGGTCCTTCTCCTACGAGCAGTACTTC
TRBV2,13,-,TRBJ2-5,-,CASSEQGRETQYF,TGTGCCAGCAGTGAACAGGGGAGGGAGACCCAGTACTTC
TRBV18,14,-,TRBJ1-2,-,CASSPLAVNYGYTF,TGTGCCAGCTCACCACTCGCGGTTAACTATGGCTACACCTTC
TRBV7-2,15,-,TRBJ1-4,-,CASSVMTLPNEKLFF,TGTGCCAGCAGCGTGATGACGTTGCCTAATGAAAAACTGTTTTTT
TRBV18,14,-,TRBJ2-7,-,CASSPRDNSYEQYF,TGTGCCAGCTCACCACGGGACAATTCCTACGAGCAGTACTTC
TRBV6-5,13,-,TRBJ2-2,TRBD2,CASKRDDTGELFF,TGTGCCAGCAAGCGGGATGACACCGGGGAGCTGTTTTTT
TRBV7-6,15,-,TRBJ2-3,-,CASSLLSAGTDTQYF,TGTGCCAGCAGCTTATTGAGCGCCGGCACAGATACGCAGTATTTT
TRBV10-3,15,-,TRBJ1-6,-,CAISPDGNRASPLHF,TGTGCCATCAGTCCGGACGGGAATAGGGCTTCACCCCTCCACTTT
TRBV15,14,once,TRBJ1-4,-,CATSIRAANEKLFF,TGTGCCACCAGCATTAGGGCAGCTAATGAAAAACTGTTTTTT
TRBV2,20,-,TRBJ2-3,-,CASSERGSYSYMGSQNTQYF,TGTGCCAGCAGTGAAAGGGGAAGTTACTCCTACATGGGGTCACAGAATACGCAGTATTTT
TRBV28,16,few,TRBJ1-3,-,CASSLSRTASGNTIYF,TGTGCCAGCAGTTTATCCCGGACCGCATCTGGAAACACCATATATTTT
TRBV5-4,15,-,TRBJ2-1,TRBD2,CASSLVYSGYNEQFF,TGTGCCAGCAGCTTGGTATATAGCGGGTACAATGAGCAGTTCTTC
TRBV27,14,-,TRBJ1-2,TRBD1,CASSFSGTGLGYTF,TGTGCCAGCAGTTTCTCCGGGACAGGGCTGGGCTACACCTTC
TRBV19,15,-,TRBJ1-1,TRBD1,CASSVRWTGGTEAFF,TGTGCCAGTAGTGTGCGCTGGACAGGGGGTACTGAAGCTTTCTTT
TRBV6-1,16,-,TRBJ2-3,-,CASSDLGYRSTDTQYF,TGTGCCAGCAGTGATTTGGGCTATCGTAGCACAGATACGCAGTATTTT
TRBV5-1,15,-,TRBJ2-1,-,CASSSDSYSYNEQFF,TGCGCCAGCAGCTCGGACAGTTACTCCTACAATGAGCAGTTCTTC
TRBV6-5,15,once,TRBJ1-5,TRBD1,CASRNRDRSNQPQHF,TGTGCCAGCAGGAACCGGGACAGGAGCAATCAGCCCCAGCATTTT